The present entry profiles one T cell receptor (beta chain) with its context. This clonotype was seen many times. The antigen it recognizes is unknown. There are no base qualities to consult, and no much larger clone falls within one base. This specimen comes from a study of T cells in Graves' hyperthyroidism and ophthalmopathy (dated by TCRdb to the late 2010s). At the level of the whole study: Peripheral blood samples were taken at initial diagnosis, before any treatment was given. To identify TCR V-J signatures that set the groups apart, the researchers used a discovery cohort of about a hundred patients, made up of 40 to 45 with Graves' ophthalmopathy and some 60 with stable Graves' hyperthyroidism. Whether ophthalmopathy could be predicted prospectively was tested in an independent validation cohort made up of approximately 19 hyperthyroidism patients plus 17 patients who later progressed to ophthalmopathy. For training and testing, the approximately 97 patients in the discovery cohort were randomly divided in a 7:3 ratio. The study also compared thyroid tissue and blood T-cell repertoires from several Graves' hyperthyroidism patients. After blood sampling, hyperthyroidism patients were treated with methimazole at a starting dose of 30 mg daily, and ophthalmopathy patients were treated with high-dose intravenous methylprednisolone. According to the paper, TCR Vbeta CDR3 sequencing was carried out on about 140 peripheral blood samples, which came from 40 to 45 ophthalmopathy, around 75 hyperthyroidism and roughly 17 progressor patients. Broad study findings and their caveats: In cross-validation, a model built on a 13 V-J signature told ophthalmopathy apart from stable hyperthyroidism with about 90% sensitivity and 81% to 82% specificity, and in testing the same model reached 80%/75%. Most expanded thyroid clonotypes (frequency above 0.001) were also detected in blood, a finding suggesting that blood repertoires may reflect thyroid immune responses. No statistical method was used to set the sample size in advance, and investigators knew the group allocation. In validation, the model predicted progression to ophthalmopathy with 55% to 71% sensitivity and around 72% specificity, a median of about six months before onset.

Graves' hyperthyroidism was defined as stable when no progression to ophthalmopathy occurred over 18 months of follow-up. Hyperthyroidism patients were aged 18 to 65 years and newly diagnosed, with disease duration of less than 2 months. The study excluded patients with uncontrolled infections, other autoimmune diseases, pregnancy or lactation. Diagnoses were established on the basis of clinical symptoms, serum thyroxine and TRAb, thyroid ultrasound, and orbital computed tomography. PBMCs were isolated from approximately 10 ml of fresh peripheral blood by Ficoll-Paque density gradient centrifugation. Total RNA was extracted with Trizol reagent, and quality was checked on an Agilent 2100 Bioanalyzer. CDR1 and CDR2, per the germline V gene (reference sequence), are MNHEY and SMNVEV. V drops 4 bases and J drops 4 bases, leaving 17 bases in between. The CDR3 has 15 amino acids, counting the end cysteine and phenylalanine. Only CDR3 DNA is held: 45 bases, read in frame from base 1.

TCR beta CDR3 regions were amplified from RNA transcripts. The first round of RT-PCR for the TCR CDR3 was performed with the HTBI primer set and the Qiagen OneStep RT-PCR kit. The libraries were constructed in a second round of multiplex PCR and then size-selected and purified. Libraries were sequenced paired-end with 100 bp reads on an Illumina HiSeq2000. In the original analysis: SOAPnuke was used to process the raw data, throwing out any read that contained adapters or uncalled bases, had a mean Phred below 15, or lacked an exact constant-primer or identifier match. High-quality paired reads were merged using COPE v1.2.5, and each unique nucleotide sequence was defined as a clonotype. MiTCR v1.1 was used to align clonotypes to the IMGT TRBV, TRBD and TRBJ reference segments. The analysis included only V-J combinations with a frequency above 0.0001, which together covered 99% to 99.2% of the repertoires. A TCS score was defined as the ratio of F50 (clonal expansion) to E x V (chaos), with BLOSUM62-based TCRdist applied between CDR3 peptides within each V-J. Welch's t-statistics and random forest reduced roughly 540 V-J features to about 12, which were used in a naive Bayes classifier (R e1071). Using fastp at Q25 and MiXCR, TCRdb reprocessed the public reads and kept productive beta chains. Identical CDR3 protein sequences are pooled into one entry, listed with their most common genes and DNA. What appears here as the V and J calls and clone size reflects TCRdb's work, not the paper's. Counted in this sample were a few hundred thousand distinct CDR3 sequences; around 15% of them appeared once. About 5% of the sample belongs to the ten largest clones.

The sample consisted of blood. This clonotype originated in a woman aged 18-29 years with Graves' hyperthyroidism. Recombination connected TRBV27 to TRBJ2-7; matching of 6 bases hints at TRBD2 as the D gene. The CDR3 region has the sequence CASSYKTGLRYEQYF. The sequenced DNA is TGTGCCAGCAGTTACAAAACGGGACTCCGGTACGAGCAGTACTTC.